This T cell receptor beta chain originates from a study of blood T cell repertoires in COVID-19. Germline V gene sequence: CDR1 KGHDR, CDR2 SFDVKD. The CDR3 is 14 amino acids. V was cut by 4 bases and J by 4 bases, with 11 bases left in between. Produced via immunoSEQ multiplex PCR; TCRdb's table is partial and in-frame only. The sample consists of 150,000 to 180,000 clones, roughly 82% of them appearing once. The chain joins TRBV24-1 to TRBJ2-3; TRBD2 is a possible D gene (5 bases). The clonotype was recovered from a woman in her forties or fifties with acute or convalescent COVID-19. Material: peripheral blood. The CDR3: CATSEEGGSDTQYF. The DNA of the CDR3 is TGTGCCACCAGTGAAGAGGGCGGTTCAGATACGCAGTATTTT.